The sequence of this T cell receptor beta chain was determined in a study of T cell responses to AZD1222 COVID-19 vaccine. Study results and caveats: There were mostly white British donors and more females than males, and clonal diversity was possibly underestimated. Nearly half of spike-specific TCRs reportedly target unmutated variant regions.

Regarding this clone: Its specificity is unknown.

Germline V gene lookup returns CDR1 SEHNR and CDR2 FQNEAQ (reference sequence). The CDR3 loop spans 17 amino acids. Trimming cost V 5 bases and J 0 bases, with 20 bases left between them. Profiling relied on immunoSEQ multiplex PCR, and the TCRdb table lists in-frame clones only, not all of them. The sample records roughly 150,000 clones, under 95% being singletons. The clonotype was recovered from an adult in good health. The chain has TRBV7-9 and TRBJ2-7, with D perhaps TRBD1 (6 bases). The sequencing here drew on peripheral blood, taken on day 0 of AZD1222 vaccination. The CDR3 DNA is TGTGCCAGCAGCGGCTTAACAGGGCAGGGATTCTCCTACGAGCAGTACTTC. It is translated as CASSGLTGQGFSYEQYF.